This TCR beta chain was recovered during a study of blood T cell repertoires in COVID-19. The wider study: Researchers got acute and convalescent COVID-19 samples from the United States, Italy and Spain. PBMCs, B-cell-depleted T cells, or T cells provided the cDNA or gDNA that made up the material.

Seattle-derived patients entered the study during active infection and were followed longitudinally. This clone was observed once. Germline V gene lookup returns CDR1 MNHEY and CDR2 SMNVEV (reference sequence). V lost 9 bases, J lost 2 bases, and 13 bases lay in between. This CDR3 is 14 amino acids long. Original analysis: Reference gene primer amplification in the assay estimated nucleated cell counts. Profiled with immunoSEQ multiplex PCR; TCRdb holds only in-frame clones, not every one. D and trimming come from the DNA, and the V and J calls and clone size come from that table. The table lists 140,000 to 150,000 clones, 70% to 90% of them singletons.

Specimen: peripheral blood. The rearrangement joins TRBV27 to TRBJ2-2; the D is unclear. The TCR comes from a woman in her sixties with COVID-19, enrolled during active disease. CDR3 coding DNA: TGTGCCAGAACTTACCTGATAAACACCGGGGAGCTGTTTTTT. This codes for CARTYLINTGELFF.